The source of this T cell receptor beta chain is a study of CD8+ T cells in alopecia areata. Study-wide findings and caveats: Clonality was higher in lesional than normal scalp, especially in alopecia totalis/universalis.

Reverse transcription of extracted RNA yielded cDNA, which provided the sequencing template. Measured with immunoSEQ multiplex PCR; TCRdb has only the in-frame clones, and not every one. The sample contains some 190,000 clones, about half of which appear only once. As to treatment: oral pan-JAK inhibitor, 5-10 mg twice daily. Germline assignment: CDR1 SGDLS and CDR2 YYNGEE. The J segment lost 3 bases and the V segment lost 0 bases, leaving 14 bases of the junction unmatched. The CDR3 has 19 amino acids. This clone was found once. What it binds is unknown. The V call is TRBV9, the J call TRBJ1-3; TRBD1 matches at 8 bases. This TCR was recovered from a human donor with alopecia areata. The starting material was CD8+ T cells sorted from blood, obtained around week 54, from a patient treated with tofacitinib. CDR3 DNA sequence: TGTGCCAGCAGCGTAGATGAGCCGACAGGGGTGATCTTTGGAAACACCATATATTTT. Translated, it gives CASSVDEPTGVIFGNTIYF.